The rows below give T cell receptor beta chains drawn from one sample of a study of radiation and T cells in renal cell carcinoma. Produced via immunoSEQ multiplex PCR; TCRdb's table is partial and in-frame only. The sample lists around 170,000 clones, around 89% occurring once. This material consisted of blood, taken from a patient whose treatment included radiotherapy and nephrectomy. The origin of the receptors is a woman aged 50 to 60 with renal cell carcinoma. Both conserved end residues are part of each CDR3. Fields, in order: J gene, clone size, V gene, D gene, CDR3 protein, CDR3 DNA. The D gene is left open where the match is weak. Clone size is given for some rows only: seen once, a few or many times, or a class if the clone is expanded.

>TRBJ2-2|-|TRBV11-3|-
CASSPDSLTGELFF
TGTGCCAGCAGCCCGGACAGCCTGACCGGGGAGCTGTTTTTT
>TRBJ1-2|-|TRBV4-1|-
CASSQEGWVNYGYTF
TGCGCCAGCAGCCAAGAGGGATGGGTCAACTATGGCTACACCTTC
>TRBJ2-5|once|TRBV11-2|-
CASSLDAGQETQYF
TGTGCCAGCAGCTTAGATGCAGGACAAGAGACCCAGTACTTC
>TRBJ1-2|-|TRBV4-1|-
CASSHILGGYTF
TGCGCCAGCAGCCACATACTGGGTGGCTACACCTTC
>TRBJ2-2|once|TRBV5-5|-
CASSLTRTNTGELFF
TGTGCCAGCAGCTTGACTAGGACCAACACCGGGGAGCTGTTTTTT
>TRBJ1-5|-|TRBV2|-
CASSVSGRSNQPQHF
TGTGCCAGCAGTGTTTCAGGAAGATCCAATCAGCCCCAGCATTTT
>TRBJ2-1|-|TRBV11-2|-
CASSFPSGVGGYNEQFF
TGTGCCAGCAGCTTCCCTTCTGGGGTGGGGGGTTACAATGAGCAGTTCTTC
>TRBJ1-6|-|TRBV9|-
CASSETGTGYSPLHF
TGTGCCAGCAGCGAGACGGGTACGGGGTATTCACCCCTCCACTTT
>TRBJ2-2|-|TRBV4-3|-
CASRSDTANTGELFF
TGCGCCAGCCGATCAGACACCGCGAACACCGGGGAGCTGTTTTTT
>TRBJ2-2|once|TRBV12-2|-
CASVPGLKFTGELFF
TGTGCAAGTGTTCCCGGACTGAAGTTCACCGGGGAGCTGTTTTTT
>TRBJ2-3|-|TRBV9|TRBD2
CASSVGSGRDTQYF
TGTGCCAGCAGCGTAGGGAGCGGGAGAGATACGCAGTATTTT
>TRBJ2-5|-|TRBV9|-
CASSVGTAAQETQYF
TGTGCCAGCAGCGTAGGGACGGCTGCACAAGAGACCCAGTACTTC
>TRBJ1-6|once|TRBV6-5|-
CASSSGRRENSPLHF
TGTGCCAGCAGTTCGGGGAGACGAGAGAATTCACCCCTCCACTTT
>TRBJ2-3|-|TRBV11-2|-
CASSLVGDSTDTQYF
TGTGCCAGCAGCTTAGTAGGGGACTCCACAGATACGCAGTATTTT